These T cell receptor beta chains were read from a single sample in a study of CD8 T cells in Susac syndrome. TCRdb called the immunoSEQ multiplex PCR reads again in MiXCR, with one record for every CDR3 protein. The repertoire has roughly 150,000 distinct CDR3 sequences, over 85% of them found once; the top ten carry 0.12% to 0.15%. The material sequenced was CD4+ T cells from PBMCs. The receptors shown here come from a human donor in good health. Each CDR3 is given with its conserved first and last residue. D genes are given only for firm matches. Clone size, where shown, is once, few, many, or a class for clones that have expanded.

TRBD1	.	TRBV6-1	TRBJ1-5	TGTGCCAGCAGCCGCCGGACAGGGGTTGGGAATAGCAATCAGCCCCAGCATTTT	CASSRRTGVGNSNQPQHF
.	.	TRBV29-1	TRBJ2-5	TGCAGCGTCGGAGGGGGCTTGGGGCAAAGGGGATACTTC	CSVGGGLGQRGYF
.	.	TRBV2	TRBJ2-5	TGTGCCAGCAGTGTGCGGGACTCCCAAGAGACCCAGTACTTC	CASSVRDSQETQYF
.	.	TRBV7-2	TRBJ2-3	TGTGCCAGCAGCGGGGGGGGGCCTCCAGATACGCAGTATTTT	CASSGGGPPDTQYF
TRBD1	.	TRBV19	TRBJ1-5	TGTGCCAGTAGTATAGATGGTGACAGGGGGCAGCGTCAGCCCCAGCATTTT	CASSIDGDRGQRQPQHF
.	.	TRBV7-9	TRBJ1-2	TGTGCCAGCGAGGACGGAAGTGGATATCGGGGCTACACCTTC	CASEDGSGYRGYTF
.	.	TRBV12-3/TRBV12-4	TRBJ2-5	TGTGCCAGCAGTTTCGGTAGCGAGGAGACCCAGTACTTC	CASSFGSEETQYF
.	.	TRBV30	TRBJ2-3	TGTGCCTGGAGTGTAAGGCGGCTAATCACAGATACGCAGTATTTT	CAWSVRRLITDTQYF
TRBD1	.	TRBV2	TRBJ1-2	TGTGCCAGCAGTGAAGGAAGGGGGCTTGGCTACACCTTC	CASSEGRGLGYTF
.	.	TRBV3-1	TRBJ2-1	TGTGCCAGCAGCCCACCCCTAAGCAGGTATGAGCAGTTCTTC	CASSPPLSRYEQFF
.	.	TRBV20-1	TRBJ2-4	TGCAGTGCTGGGGGGCTAGCCAAAAACATTCAGTACTTC	CSAGGLAKNIQYF
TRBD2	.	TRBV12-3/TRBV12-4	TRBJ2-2	TGTGCCAGCAGTTCGGGACTAGCGGGGAGTGGGGAGCTGTTTTTT	CASSSGLAGSGELFF
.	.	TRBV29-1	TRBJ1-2	TGCAGCGTTGAACCGACATTTGGGTTTGGATTCTATGGCTACACCTTC	CSVEPTFGFGFYGYTF
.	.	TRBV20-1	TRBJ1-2	TGCAGTGCTAGCAATGTAGCAGTCGGGCTGAACTATGGCTACACCTTC	CSASNVAVGLNYGYTF
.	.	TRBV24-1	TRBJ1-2	TGTGCCACCAGTGCAGGGTTTGAATATGGCTACACCTTC	CATSAGFEYGYTF
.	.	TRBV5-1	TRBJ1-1	TGCGCCAGCAGCCTAGGACAGCCTGGGAACACTGAAGCTTTCTTT	CASSLGQPGNTEAFF
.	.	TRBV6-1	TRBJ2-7	TGTGCCAGCAGTGAATTGGGGGGCCAGAGCTCCTACGAGCAGTACTTC	CASSELGGQSSYEQYF
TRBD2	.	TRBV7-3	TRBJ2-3	TGTGCCAGCAGCTTAGGACTGGGCGGGGGTGCAGATACGCAGTATTTT	CASSLGLGGGADTQYF
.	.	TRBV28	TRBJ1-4	TGTGCCAGCAGTTTAGGCAGGGTGACTAATGAAAAACTGTTTTTT	CASSLGRVTNEKLFF
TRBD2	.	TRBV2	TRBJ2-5	TGTGCCAGCAGCGCCGGACTAGCGGAGACCCAGTACTTC	CASSAGLAETQYF
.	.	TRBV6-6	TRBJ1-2	TGTGCCAGCAGCCTTCTACAGGGTATTAACTATGGCTACACCTTC	CASSLLQGINYGYTF
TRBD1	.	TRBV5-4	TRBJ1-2	TGTGCCAGCAGCTCCCAACAGGGGGGTGACTATGGCTACACCTTC	CASSSQQGGDYGYTF
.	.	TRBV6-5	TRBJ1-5	TGTGCCAGCAGTGGGGGGAATCAGCCCCAGCATTTT	CASSGGNQPQHF
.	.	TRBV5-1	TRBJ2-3	TGCGCCAGCAGCATTTCAGGTGGGACAGATACGCAGTATTTT	CASSISGGTDTQYF
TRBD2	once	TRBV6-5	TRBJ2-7	TGTGCCAGCAGTTACTCCTTTAGCGGGGGGTCCATCTACGAGCAGTACTTC	CASSYSFSGGSIYEQYF
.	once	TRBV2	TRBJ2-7	TGTGCCAGCAAAAGGGCAGGTTCCAGCTCCTACGAGCAGTACTTC	CASKRAGSSSYEQYF
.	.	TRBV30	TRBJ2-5	TGTGCCTGGAGTGTTACGGGGGAGGAGACCCAGTACTTC	CAWSVTGEETQYF
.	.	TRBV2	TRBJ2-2	TGTGCCAGCAGTGATCTCGGGGTTGGCACCGGGGAGCTGTTTTTT	CASSDLGVGTGELFF
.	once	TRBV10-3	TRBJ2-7	TGTGCCATCAGTGACCGCAAGGGGGGTGAAAACGAGCAGTACTTC	CAISDRKGGENEQYF
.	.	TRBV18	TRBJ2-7	TGTGCCAGCTCGGCCGCAAAGGAGTCGGTAAAGTACTTC	CASSAAKESVKYF
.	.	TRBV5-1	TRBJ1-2	TGCGCCAGCAGCTTGTACACTGACTATGGCTACACCTTC	CASSLYTDYGYTF
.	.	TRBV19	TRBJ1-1	TGTGCCAGTAGTGCCCAAGGTGGTAAGAACACTGAAGCTTTCTTT	CASSAQGGKNTEAFF
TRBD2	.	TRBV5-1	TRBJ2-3	TGCGCCAGCAGCTTGGGACTAGCGGGGGATATTCACACAGATACGCAGTATTTT	CASSLGLAGDIHTDTQYF